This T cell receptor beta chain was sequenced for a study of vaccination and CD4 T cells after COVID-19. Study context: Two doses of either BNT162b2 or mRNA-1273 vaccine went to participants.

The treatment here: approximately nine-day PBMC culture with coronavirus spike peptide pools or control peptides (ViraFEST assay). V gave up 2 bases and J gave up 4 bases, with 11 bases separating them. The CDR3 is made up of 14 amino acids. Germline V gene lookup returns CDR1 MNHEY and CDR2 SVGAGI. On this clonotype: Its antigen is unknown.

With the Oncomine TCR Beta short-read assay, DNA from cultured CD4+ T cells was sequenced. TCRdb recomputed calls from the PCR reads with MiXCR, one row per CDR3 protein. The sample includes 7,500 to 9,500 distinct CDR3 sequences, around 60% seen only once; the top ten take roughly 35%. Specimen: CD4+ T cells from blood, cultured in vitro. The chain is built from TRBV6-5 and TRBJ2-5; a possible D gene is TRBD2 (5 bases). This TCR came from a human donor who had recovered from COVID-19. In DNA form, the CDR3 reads TGTGCCAGCAGTTACGGTCTGAGCGGAGAGACCCAGTACTTC. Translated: CASSYGLSGETQYF.